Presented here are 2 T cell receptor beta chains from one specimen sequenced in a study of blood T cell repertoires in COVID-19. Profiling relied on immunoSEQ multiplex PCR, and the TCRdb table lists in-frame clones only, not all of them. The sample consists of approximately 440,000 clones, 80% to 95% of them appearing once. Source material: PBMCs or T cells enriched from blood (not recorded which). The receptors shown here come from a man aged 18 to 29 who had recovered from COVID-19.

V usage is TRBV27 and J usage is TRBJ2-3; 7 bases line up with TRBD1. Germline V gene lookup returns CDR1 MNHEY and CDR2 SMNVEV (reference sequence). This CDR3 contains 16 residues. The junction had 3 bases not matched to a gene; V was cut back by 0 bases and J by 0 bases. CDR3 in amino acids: CASSLSGQVSTDTQYF. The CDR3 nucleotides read TGTGCCAGCAGTTTATCCGGACAGGTTAGCACAGATACGCAGTATTTT.

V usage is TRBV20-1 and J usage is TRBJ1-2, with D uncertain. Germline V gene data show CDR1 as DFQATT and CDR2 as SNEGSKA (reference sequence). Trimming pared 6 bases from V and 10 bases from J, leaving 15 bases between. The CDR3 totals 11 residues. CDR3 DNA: TGCAGTGCACGGAACACTATGGACTACACCTTC. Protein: CSARNTMDYTF.